Sequencing of this T cell receptor beta chain was carried out in a study of T cells in localized non-small cell lung cancer. Notes on the study in general: In uninvolved adjacent lung, T cell clonality reached its highest value, exceeding tumor. The tumor had only one region sequenced, so heterogeneity remains possible.

TCRdb's copy holds only in-frame clones and misses some; the assay was immunoSEQ multiplex PCR. The table records tens of thousands of clones, approximately 91% of them present only once. About this clone: Its antigen remains unidentified.

Germline V gene sequence: CDR1 SGHTA, CDR2 FQGNSA. With 0 bases removed from V and 5 bases from J, the gap between germline ends came to 5 bases. The CDR3 runs to 13 residues. The chain has TRBV7-2 and TRBJ1-5; no firm D call. Sequenced here: peripheral blood, sampled before any cancer treatment. The source of this sequence is a female donor older than 55 with stage I squamous cell lung carcinoma. CDR3 sequence: CASSLAGDQPQHF. As DNA, the CDR3 is TGTGCCAGCAGCTTAGCCGGAGATCAGCCCCAGCATTTT.